This paragraph reports one T cell receptor beta chain. Antigen specificity is unknown. The sample originates from a study of cytomegalovirus exposure and HLA in healthy donors. General observations from the study: Later analysis reportedly placed an Asian-associated ancestry cluster below the roughly 700-donor mean in N-insertions.

Vbeta (60) and Jbeta (13) primers were used in the PCR. The protocol was immunoSEQ multiplex PCR, while the TCRdb copy is restricted to in-frame clones and leaves out a portion. The data show 120,000 to 150,000 clones, 70% seen once. This sequence was found in a woman aged 25 to 39 in good health and CMV-seronegative. The sample consisted of PBMCs.

CDR3 protein: CASSLRQGSYEQYV. Here the CDR3 DNA reads TGTGCCAGCAGTCTGAGACAGGGGAGCTACGAGCAGTACGTC. The chain links TRBV28 to TRBJ2-7; 8 bases align to TRBD1. V lost 5 bases, J lost 3 bases, and 6 bases stayed unmatched. The germline V gene encodes CDR1 MDHEN and CDR2 SYDVKM. CDR3 length: 14 amino acids.